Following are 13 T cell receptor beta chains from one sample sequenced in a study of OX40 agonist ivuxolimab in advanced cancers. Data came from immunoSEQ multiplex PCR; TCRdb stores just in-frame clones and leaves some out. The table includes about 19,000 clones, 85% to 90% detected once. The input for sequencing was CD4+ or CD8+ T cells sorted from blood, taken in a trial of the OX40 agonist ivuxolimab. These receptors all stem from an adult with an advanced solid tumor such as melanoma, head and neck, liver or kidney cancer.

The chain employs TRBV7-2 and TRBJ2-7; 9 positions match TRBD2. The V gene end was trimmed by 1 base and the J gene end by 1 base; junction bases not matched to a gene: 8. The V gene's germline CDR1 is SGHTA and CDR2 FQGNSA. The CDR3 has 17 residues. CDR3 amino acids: CASSLVPSGMSSYEQYF. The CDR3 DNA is TGTGCCAGCAGCTTAGTCCCTAGCGGGATGTCGTCCTACGAGCAGTACTTC.

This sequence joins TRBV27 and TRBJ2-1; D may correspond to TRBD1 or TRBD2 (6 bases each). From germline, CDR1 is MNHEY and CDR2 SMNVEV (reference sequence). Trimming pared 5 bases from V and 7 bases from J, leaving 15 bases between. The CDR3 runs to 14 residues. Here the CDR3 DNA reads TGTGCCAGCAGTCATAGCGGAGGGGGGAATGAGCAGTTCTTC. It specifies CASSHSGGGNEQFF.

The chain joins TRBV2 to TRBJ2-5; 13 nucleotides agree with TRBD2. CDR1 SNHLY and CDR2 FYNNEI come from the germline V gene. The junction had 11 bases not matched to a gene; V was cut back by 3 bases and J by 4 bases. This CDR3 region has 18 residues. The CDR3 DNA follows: TGTGCCAGCAGTGATCCGTTACTAGCGGGAGGGCCAAGAGAGACCCAGTACTTC. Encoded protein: CASSDPLLAGGPRETQYF. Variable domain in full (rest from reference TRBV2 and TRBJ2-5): EPEVTQTPSHQVTQMGQEVILRCVPISNHLYFYWYRQILGQKVEFLVSFYNNEISEKSEIFDDQFSVERPDGSNFTLKIRSTKLEDSAMYFCASSDPLLAGGPRETQYFGPGTRLLVL.

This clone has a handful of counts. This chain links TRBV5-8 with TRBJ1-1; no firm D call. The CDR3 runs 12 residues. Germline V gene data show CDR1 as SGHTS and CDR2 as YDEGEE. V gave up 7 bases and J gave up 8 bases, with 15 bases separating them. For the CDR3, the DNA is TGTGCCAGCCGGTCCCTGAAAGGCGAAGCTTTCTTT. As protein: CASRSLKGEAFF.

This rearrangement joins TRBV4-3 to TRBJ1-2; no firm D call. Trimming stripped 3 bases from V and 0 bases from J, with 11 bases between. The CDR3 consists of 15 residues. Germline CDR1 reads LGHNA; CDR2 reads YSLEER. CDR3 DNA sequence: TGCGCCAGCAGCCACGCATTACTCCCTAACTATGGCTACACCTTC. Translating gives CASSHALLPNYGYTF.

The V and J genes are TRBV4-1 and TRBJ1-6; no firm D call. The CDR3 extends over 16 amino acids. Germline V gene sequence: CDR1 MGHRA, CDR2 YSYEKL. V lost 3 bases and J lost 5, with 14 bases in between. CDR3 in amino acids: CASSHSSGVNNSPLHF. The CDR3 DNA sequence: TGCGCCAGCAGCCACTCTTCCGGCGTAAATAATTCACCCCTCCACTTT.

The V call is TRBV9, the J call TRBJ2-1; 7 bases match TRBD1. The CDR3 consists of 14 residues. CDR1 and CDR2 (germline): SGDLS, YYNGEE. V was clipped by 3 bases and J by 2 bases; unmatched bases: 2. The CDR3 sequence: CASSGTGAYNEQFF. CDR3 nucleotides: TGTGCCAGCAGCGGGACAGGAGCCTACAATGAGCAGTTCTTC.

CDR3: CASDDWHSNQPQHF. The CDR3 DNA reads as TGTGCCAGCGACGACTGGCATAGCAATCAGCCCCAGCATTTT. The V call is TRBV6-1, the J call TRBJ1-5; D is undetermined. Germline loops: CDR1 MNHNS, CDR2 SASEGT. Trimming left V 8 bases short and J 0 bases short, with 11 bases between. This CDR3 region has 14 residues.

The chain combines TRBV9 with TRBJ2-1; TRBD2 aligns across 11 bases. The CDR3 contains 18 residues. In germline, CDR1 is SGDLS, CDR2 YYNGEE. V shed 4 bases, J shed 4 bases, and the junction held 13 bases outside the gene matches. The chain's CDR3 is CASSFKPLAGDTYNEQFF. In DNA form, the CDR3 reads TGTGCCAGCAGCTTTAAACCACTAGCGGGAGATACATACAATGAGCAGTTCTTC.

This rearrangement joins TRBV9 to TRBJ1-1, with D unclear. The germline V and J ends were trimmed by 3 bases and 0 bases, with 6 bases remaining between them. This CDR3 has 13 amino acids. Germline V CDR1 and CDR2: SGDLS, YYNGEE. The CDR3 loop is CASSASVNTEAFF. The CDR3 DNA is TGTGCCAGCAGCGCCTCCGTGAACACTGAAGCTTTCTTT.

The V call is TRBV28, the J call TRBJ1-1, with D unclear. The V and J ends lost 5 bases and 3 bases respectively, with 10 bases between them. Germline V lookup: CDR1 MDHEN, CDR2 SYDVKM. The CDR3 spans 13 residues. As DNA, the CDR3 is TGTGCCAGCAGTGAGACGGGAGACACTGAAGCTTTCTTT. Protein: CASSETGDTEAFF.

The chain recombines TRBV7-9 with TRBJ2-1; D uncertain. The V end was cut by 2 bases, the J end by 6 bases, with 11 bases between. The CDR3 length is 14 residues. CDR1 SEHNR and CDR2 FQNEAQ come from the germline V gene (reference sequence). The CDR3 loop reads CASSLPRGSNEQFF. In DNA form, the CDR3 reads TGTGCCAGCAGCTTACCCCGCGGTTCCAATGAGCAGTTCTTC.

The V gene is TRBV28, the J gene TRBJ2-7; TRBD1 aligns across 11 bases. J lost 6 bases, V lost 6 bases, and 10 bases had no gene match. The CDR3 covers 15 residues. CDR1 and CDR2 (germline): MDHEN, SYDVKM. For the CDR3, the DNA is TGTGCCAGCAGCCCGACCGGGACAGGGGGATTCGAGCAGTACTTC. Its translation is CASSPTGTGGFEQYF.